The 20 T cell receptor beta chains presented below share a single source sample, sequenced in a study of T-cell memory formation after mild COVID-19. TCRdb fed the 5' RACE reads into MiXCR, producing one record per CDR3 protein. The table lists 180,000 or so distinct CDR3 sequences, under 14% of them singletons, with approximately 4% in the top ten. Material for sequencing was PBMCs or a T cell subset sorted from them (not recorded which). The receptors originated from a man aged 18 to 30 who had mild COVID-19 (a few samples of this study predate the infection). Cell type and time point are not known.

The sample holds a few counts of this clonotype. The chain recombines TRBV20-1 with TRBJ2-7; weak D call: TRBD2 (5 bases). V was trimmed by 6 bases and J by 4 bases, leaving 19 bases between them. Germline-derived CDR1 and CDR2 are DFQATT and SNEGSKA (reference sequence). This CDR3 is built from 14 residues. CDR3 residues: CSAAAGSLRYEQYF. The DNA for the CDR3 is TGCAGTGCAGCGGCAGGTAGCCTCAGGTACGAGCAGTACTTC.

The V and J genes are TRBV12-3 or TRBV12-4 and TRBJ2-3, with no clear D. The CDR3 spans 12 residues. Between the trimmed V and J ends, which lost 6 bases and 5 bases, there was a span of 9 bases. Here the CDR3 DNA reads TGTGCCAGCAGCCCAAACTTAGATACGCAGTATTTT. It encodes CASSPNLDTQYF.

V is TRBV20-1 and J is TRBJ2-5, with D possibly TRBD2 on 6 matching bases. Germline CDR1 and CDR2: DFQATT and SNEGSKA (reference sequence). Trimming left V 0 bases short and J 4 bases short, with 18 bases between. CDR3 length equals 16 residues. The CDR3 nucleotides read TGCAGTGCTAGAGATGGAGGAGGGCTCGGAACAGAGACCCAGTACTTC. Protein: CSARDGGGLGTETQYF.

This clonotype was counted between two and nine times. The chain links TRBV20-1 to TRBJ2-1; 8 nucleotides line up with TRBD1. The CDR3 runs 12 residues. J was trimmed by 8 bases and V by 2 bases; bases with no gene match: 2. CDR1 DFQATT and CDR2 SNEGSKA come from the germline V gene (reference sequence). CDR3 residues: CSARRQGYEQFF. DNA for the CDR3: TGCAGTGCTAGACGACAGGGGTATGAGCAGTTCTTC.

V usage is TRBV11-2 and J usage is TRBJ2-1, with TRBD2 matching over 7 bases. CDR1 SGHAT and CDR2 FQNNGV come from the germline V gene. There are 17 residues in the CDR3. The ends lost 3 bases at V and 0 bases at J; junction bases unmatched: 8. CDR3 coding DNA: TGTGCCAGCAGCTTGAACCCCGGGGGGTACTCCTACAATGAGCAGTTCTTC. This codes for CASSLNPGGYSYNEQFF.

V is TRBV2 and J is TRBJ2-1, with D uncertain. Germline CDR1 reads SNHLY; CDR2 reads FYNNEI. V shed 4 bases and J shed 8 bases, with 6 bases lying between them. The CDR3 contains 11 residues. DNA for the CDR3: TGTGCCAGCAGTGTGTTCGATGAGCAGTTCTTC. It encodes CASSVFDEQFF.

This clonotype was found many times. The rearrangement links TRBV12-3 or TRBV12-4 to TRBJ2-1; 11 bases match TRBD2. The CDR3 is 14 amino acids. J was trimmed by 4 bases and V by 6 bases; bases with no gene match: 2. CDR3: CASRRLAGYNEQFF. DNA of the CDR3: TGTGCCAGCAGAAGACTAGCGGGGTACAATGAGCAGTTCTTC.

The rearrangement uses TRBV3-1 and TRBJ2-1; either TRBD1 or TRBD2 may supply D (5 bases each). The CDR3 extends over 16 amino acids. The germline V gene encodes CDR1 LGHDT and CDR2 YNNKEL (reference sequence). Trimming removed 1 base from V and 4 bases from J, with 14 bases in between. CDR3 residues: CASSQAGPGRYNEQFF. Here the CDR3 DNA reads TGTGCCAGCAGCCAAGCAGGGCCGGGGCGGTACAATGAGCAGTTCTTC.

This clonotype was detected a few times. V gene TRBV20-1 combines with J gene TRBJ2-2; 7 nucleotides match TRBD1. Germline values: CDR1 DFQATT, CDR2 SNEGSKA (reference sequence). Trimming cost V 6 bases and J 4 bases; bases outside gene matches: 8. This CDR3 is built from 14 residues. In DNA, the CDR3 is TGCAGTGCACCGACTCAGGGGGTCACCGGGGAGCTGTTTTTT. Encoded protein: CSAPTQGVTGELFF.

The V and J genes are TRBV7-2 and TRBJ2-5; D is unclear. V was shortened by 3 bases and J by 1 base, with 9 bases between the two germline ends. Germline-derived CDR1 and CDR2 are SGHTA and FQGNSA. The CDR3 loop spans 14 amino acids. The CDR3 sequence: CASSFDMAQETQYF. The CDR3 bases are TGTGCCAGCAGCTTCGACATGGCCCAAGAGACCCAGTACTTC.

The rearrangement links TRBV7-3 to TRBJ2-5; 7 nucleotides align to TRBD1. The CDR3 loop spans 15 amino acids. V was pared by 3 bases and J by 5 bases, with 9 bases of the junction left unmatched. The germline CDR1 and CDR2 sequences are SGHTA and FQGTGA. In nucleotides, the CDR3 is TGTGCCAGCAGCTTCGGGGACAGTGTTGTCGAGACCCAGTACTTC. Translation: CASSFGDSVVETQYF.

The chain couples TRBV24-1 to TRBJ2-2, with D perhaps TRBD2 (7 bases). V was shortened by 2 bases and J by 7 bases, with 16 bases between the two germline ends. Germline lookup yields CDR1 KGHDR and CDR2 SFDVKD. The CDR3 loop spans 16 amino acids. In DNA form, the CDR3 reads TGTGCCACCAGTGATTCTGGGCGGGGGCAGGTCGGGGAGCTGTTTTTT. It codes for CATSDSGRGQVGELFF.

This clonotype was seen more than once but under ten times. In DNA, the CDR3 is TGCGCCAGCAGCGACCAACCCGGGACACCGGACTCCTACGAGCAGTACGTC. Encoded protein: CASSDQPGTPDSYEQYV. The chain links TRBV10-1 to TRBJ2-7; D may be TRBD1 (6 bases). The CDR3 totals 17 residues. With 6 bases removed from V and 0 bases from J, the gap between germline ends came to 21 bases. CDR1 is WNHNN and CDR2 is SYGVQD in the germline V gene (reference sequence).

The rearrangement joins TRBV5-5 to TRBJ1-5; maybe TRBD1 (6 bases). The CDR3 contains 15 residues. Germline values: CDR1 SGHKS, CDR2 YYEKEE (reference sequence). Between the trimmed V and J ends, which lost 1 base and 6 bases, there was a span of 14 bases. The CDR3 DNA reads TGTGCCAGCAGCTTGATAGCGGGGGCGAGTCAGCCCCAGCATTTT. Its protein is CASSLIAGASQPQHF.

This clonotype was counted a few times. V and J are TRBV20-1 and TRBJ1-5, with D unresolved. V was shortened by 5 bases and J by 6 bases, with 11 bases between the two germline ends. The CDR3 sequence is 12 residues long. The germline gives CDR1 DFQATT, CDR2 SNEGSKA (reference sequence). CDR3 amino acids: CSASNVGQPQHF. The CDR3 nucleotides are TGCAGTGCTTCTAATGTCGGTCAGCCCCAGCATTTT.

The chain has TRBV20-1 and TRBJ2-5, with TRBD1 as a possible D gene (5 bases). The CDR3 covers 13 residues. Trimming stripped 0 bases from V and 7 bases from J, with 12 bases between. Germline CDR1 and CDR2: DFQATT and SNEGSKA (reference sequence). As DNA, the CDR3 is TGCAGTGCTAGAGATGGTCAGGGCGGGACCCAGTACTTC. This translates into CSARDGQGGTQYF.

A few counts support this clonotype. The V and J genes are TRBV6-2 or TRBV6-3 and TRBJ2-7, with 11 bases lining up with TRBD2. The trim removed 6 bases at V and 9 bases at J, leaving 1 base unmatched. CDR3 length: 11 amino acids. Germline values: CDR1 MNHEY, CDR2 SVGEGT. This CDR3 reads CASRTSGVQYV. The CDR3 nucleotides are TGTGCCAGCAGGACTAGCGGGGTGCAGTACGTC.

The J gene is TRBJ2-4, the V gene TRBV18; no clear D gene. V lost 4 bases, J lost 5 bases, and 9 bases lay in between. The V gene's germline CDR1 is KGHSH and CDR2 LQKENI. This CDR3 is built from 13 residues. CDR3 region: CASSQGEENIQYF. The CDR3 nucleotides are TGTGCCAGCTCACAGGGTGAGGAAAACATTCAGTACTTC.

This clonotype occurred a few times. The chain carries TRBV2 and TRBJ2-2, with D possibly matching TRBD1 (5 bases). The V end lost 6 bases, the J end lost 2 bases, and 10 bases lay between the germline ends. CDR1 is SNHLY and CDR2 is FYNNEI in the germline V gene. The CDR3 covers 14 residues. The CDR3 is CASSPDSNTGELFF. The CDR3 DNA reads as TGTGCCAGCAGCCCCGACAGTAACACCGGGGAGCTGTTTTTT.

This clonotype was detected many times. CDR3 DNA: TGTGCCAGCAGCTTAGTCGGGGGGGCGGATACGCAGTATTTT. This gives the protein CASSLVGGADTQYF. The chain combines TRBV7-2 with TRBJ2-3; 8 nucleotides agree with TRBD2. Germline loops: CDR1 SGHTA, CDR2 FQGNSA. Trimming cost V 1 base and J 6 bases; bases outside gene matches: 3. The CDR3 is made up of 14 amino acids.